This T cell receptor (beta chain) came from a study of brain metastases from non-small cell lung cancer. The CDR3 is 14 residues long. The junction had 4 bases not matched to a gene; V was cut back by 5 bases and J by 0 bases. Germline V CDR1 and CDR2: SGHRS, YFSETQ. Generated by immunoSEQ multiplex PCR, the TCRdb table keeps only in-frame clones and is missing some. The sample has about 15,000 clones; around 86% are singletons. Of note for this clone: Its antigen remains unknown.

General observations from the study: TCR repertoires overlapped largely between brain metastases and matched primaries. Compared with their matched primary tumors, roughly two thirds of brain metastases showed expanded T-cell clones.

The clonotype comes from a donor aged 40 or older with non-small cell lung cancer. J is TRBJ1-1 and V is TRBV5-1, with 7 bases lining up with TRBD1. The sample was primary lung tumor tissue. CDR3 amino acids: CASRKGAVNTEAFF. CDR3 coding DNA: TGCGCCAGCAGAAAGGGGGCGGTGAACACTGAAGCTTTCTTT.